This T cell receptor beta chain emerged from a study of T cells in Graves' hyperthyroidism and ophthalmopathy. Uncontrolled infection, other autoimmune disease, pregnancy or lactation disqualified patients from enrolment. Trimming stripped 4 bases from V and 2 bases from J, with 15 bases between. The germline CDR1 and CDR2 sequences are SGHTA and FQGNSA. The CDR3 length is 16 residues. TCR beta CDR3 regions were amplified from RNA. Primed by the HTBI set, a first-round RT-PCR was run on the TCR CDR3. One entry per CDR3 protein results from TCRdb running MiXCR on the multiplex PCR reads. The table has about 770,000 distinct CDR3 sequences, over 15% seen once.

The chain is built from TRBV7-2 and TRBJ2-1, with a weak D call TRBD2 (7 bases). Sequencing was carried out using blood. This TCR was sampled from a woman between 45 and 65 years old with Graves' hyperthyroidism that later progressed to Graves' ophthalmopathy. The CDR3 DNA follows: TGTGCCAGCAGCTCCCGGAGGGGGGGGACCTACAATGAGCAGTTCTTC. It yields the protein CASSSRRGGTYNEQFF.